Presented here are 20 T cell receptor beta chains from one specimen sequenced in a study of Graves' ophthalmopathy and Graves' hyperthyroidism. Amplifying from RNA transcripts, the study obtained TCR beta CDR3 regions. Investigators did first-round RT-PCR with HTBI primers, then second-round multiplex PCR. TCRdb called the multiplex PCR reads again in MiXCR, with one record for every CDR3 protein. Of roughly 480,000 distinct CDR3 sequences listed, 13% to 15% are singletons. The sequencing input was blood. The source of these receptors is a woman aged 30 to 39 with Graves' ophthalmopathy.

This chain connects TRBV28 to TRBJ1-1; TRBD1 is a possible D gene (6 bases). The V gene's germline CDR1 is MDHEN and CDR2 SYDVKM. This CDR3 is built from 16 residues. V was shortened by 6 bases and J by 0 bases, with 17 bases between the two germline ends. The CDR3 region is CASSYGGGQMNTEAFF. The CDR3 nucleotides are TGTGCCAGCAGCTATGGGGGCGGACAGATGAACACTGAAGCTTTCTTT.

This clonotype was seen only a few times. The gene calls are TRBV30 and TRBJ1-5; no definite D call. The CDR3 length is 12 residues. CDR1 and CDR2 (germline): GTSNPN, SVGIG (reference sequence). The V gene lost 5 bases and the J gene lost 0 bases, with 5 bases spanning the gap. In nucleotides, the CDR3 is TGTGCCTGGGCAGATAGCAATCAGCCCCAGCATTTT. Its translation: CAWADSNQPQHF.

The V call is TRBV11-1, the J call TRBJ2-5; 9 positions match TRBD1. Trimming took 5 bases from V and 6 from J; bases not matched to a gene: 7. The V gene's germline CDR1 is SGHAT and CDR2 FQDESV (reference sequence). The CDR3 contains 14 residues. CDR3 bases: TGTGCCAGCAGCCCCACAGGGGGCGGGAAGACCCAGTACTTC. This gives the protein CASSPTGGGKTQYF.

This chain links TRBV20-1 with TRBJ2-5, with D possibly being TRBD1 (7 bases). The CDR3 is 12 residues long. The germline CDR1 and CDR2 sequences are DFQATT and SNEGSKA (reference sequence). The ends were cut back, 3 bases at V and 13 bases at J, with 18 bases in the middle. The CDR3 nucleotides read TGCAGTGCTAGGGACACAGGGGACTCGCTGTACTTC. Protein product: CSARDTGDSLYF.

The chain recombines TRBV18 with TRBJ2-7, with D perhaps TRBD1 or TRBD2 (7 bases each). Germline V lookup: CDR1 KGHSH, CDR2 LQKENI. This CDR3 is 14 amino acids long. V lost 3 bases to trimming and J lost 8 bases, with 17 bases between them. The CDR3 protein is CASSPGQWEGKQYF. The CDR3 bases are TGTGCCAGCTCACCGGGACAGTGGGAGGGTAAGCAGTACTTC.

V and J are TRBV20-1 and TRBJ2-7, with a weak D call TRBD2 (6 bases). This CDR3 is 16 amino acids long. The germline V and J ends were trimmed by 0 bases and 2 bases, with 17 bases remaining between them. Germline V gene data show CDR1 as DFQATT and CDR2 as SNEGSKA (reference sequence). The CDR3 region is CSARDEGGTFTYEQYF. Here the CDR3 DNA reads TGCAGTGCTAGAGATGAGGGCGGGACGTTTACCTACGAGCAGTACTTC.

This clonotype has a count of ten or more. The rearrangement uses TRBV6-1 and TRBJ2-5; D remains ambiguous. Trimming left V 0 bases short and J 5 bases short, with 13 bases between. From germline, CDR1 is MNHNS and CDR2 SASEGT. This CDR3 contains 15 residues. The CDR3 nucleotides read TGTGCCAGCAGTGAAGCGCTTTCATCCGCGGAGACCCAGTACTTC. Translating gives CASSEALSSAETQYF.

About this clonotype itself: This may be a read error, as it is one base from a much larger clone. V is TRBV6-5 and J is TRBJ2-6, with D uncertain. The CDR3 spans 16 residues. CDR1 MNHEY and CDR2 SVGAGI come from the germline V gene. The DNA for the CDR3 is TGTGCCAGCAGTTACACCCATAGCTCTGGGACCAACGTCCTGACTTTC. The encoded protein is CASSYTHSSGTNVLTF.

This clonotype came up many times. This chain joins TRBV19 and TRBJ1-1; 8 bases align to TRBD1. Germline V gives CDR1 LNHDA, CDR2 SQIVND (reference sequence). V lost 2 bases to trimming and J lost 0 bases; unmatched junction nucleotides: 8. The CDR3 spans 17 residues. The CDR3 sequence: CASSIPRQGMMNTEAFF. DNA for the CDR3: TGTGCCAGTAGTATACCCCGACAGGGGATGATGAACACTGAAGCTTTCTTT.

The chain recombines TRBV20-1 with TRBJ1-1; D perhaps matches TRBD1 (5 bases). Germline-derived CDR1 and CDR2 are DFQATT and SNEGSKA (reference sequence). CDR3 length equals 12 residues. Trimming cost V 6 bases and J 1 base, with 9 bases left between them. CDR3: CSAIQGNTEAFF. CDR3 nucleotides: TGCAGTGCCATCCAGGGGAACACTGAAGCTTTCTTT.

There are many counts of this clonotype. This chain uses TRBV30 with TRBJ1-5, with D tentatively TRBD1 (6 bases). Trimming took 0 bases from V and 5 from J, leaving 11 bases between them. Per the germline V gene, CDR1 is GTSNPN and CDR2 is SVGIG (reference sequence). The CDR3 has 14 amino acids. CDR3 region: CAWSVRQVDQPQHF. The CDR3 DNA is TGTGCCTGGAGTGTTAGACAGGTGGATCAGCCCCAGCATTTT.

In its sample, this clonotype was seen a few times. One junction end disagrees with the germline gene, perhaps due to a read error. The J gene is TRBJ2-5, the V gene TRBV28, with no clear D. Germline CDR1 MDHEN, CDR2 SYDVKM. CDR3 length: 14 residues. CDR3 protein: CASSLTYFQETKYF. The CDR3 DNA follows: TGTGCCAGCAGTTTAACGTACTTCCAAGAGACCAAGTACTTC.

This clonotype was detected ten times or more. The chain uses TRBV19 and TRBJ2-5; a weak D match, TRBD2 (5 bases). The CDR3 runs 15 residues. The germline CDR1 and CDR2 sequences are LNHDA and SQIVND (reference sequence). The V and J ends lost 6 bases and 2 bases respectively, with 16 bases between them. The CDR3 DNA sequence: TGTGCCAGTAGCCCCGCAGGACTCAATCAAGAGACCCAGTACTTC. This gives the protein CASSPAGLNQETQYF.

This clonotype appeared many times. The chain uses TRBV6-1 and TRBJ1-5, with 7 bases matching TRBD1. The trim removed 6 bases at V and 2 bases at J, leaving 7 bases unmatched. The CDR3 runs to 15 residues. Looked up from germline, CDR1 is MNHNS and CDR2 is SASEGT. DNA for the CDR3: TGTGCCAGCAGCCAGTACAGGGGCGGCAATCAGCCCCAGCATTTT. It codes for CASSQYRGGNQPQHF.

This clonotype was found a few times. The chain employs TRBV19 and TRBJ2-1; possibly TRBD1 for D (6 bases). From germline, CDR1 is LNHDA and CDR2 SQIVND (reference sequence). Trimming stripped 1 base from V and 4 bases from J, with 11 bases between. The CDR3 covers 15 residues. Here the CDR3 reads CASSIVFGQYNEQFF. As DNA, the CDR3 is TGTGCCAGTAGTATAGTCTTCGGACAGTACAATGAGCAGTTCTTC.

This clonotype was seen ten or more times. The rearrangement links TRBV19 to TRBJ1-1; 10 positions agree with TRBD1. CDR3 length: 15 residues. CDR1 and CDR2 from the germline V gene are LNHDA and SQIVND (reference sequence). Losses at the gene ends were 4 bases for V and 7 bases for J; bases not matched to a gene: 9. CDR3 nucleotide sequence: TGTGCCAGTAGTACCGGGACAGGGGTATATGGTGAAGCTTTCTTT. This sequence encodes CASSTGTGVYGEAFF.

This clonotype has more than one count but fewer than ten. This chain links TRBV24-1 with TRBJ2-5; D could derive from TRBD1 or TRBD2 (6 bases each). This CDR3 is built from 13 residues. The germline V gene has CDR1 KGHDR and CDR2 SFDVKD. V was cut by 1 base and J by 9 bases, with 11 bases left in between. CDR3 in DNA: TGTGCCACCAGTGATTTCTCGGGGGCGGCCCAGTACTTC. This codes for CATSDFSGAAQYF.

This CDR3 is CASSLSVQYGYTF. The CDR3 nucleotides read TGTGCCAGCAGTTTATCTGTACAGTATGGCTACACCTTC. The V call is TRBV28, the J call TRBJ1-2; D gene unclear. The CDR3 contains 13 residues. The V end lost 1 base, the J end lost 5 bases, and 8 bases lay between the germline ends. CDR1 is MDHEN and CDR2 is SYDVKM in the germline V gene.

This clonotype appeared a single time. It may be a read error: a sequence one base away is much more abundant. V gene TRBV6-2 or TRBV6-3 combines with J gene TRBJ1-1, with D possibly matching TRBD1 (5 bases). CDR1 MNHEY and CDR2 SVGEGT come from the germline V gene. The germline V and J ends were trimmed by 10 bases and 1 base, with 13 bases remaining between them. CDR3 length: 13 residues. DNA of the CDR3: TGTGCCACCATCGGGGCCCCGAACACTGAAGCTTTCTTT. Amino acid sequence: CATIGAPNTEAFF.

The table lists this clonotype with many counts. CDR3 sequence: CASSLEVRAEAFF. The DNA of the CDR3 is TGTGCCAGCAGCTTAGAAGTCAGGGCTGAAGCTTTCTTT. This rearrangement joins TRBV7-2 to TRBJ1-1; weak D call: TRBD1 (5 bases). V was pared by 1 base and J by 6 bases, with 9 bases between. Per germline, CDR1 SGHTA and CDR2 FQGNSA. This CDR3 is built from 13 residues. Full variable domain (remainder filled in from reference TRBV7-2 and TRBJ1-1): GAGVSQSPSNKVTEKGKDVELRCDPISGHTALYWYRQSLGQGLEFLIYFQGNSAPDKSGLPSDRFSAERTGGSVSTLTIQRTQQEDSAVYLCASSLEVRAEAFFGQGTRLTVV.